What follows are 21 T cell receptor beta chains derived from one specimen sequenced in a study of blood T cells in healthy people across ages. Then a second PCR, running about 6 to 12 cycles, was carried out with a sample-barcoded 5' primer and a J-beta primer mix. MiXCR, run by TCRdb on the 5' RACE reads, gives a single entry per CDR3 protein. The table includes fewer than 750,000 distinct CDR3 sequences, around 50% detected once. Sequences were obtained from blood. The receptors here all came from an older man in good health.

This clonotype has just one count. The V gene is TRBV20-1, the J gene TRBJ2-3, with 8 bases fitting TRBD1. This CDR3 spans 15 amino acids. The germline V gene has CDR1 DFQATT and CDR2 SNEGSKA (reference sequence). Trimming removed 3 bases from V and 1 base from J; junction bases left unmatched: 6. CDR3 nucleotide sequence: TGCAGTGCTAGTCGTGGACAGGGTGGCACAGATACGCAGTATTTT. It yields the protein CSASRGQGGTDTQYF.

The CDR3 DNA reads as TGTGCCAGCAGCTTAGCTAGCGGCCACTCCTACAATGAGCAGTTCTTC. Residues: CASSLASGHSYNEQFF. The V and J genes are TRBV11-3 and TRBJ2-1; 7 bases map to TRBD2. CDR1 and CDR2 (germline): SGHNT, YENEEA. J was trimmed by 0 bases and V by 1 base; bases with no gene match: 3. The CDR3 is made up of 16 amino acids.

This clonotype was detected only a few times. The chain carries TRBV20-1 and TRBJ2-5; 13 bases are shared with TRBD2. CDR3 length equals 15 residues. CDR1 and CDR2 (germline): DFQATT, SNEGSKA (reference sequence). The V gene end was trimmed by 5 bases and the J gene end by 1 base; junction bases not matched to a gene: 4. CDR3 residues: CSAFRTSGGQETQYF. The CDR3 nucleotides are TGCAGTGCTTTTAGGACTAGCGGGGGCCAAGAGACCCAGTACTTC.

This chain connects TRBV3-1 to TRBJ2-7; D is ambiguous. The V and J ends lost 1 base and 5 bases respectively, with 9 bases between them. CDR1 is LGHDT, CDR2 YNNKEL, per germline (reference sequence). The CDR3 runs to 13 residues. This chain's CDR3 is CASSQVEAHEQYF. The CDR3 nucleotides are TGTGCCAGCAGCCAAGTGGAAGCCCACGAGCAGTACTTC.

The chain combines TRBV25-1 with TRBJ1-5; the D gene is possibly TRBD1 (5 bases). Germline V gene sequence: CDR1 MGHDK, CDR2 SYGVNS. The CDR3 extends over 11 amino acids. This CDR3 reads CTPGYFQPQHF. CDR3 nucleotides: TGTACTCCAGGGTACTTTCAGCCCCAGCATTTT.

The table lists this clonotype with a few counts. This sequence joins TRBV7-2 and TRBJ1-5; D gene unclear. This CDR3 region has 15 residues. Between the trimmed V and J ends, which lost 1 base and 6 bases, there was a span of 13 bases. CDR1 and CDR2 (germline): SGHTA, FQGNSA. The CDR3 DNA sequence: TGTGCCAGCAGCTTAGGGCAGTCATCAGGTCAGCCCCAGCATTTT. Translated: CASSLGQSSGQPQHF.

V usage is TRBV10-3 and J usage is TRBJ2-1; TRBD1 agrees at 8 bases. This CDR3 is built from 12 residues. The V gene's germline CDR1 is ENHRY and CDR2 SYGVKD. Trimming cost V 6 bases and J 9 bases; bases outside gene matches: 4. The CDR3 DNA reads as TGTGCCATCAGAGGACAGGGTATTGAGCAGTTCTTC. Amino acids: CAIRGQGIEQFF.

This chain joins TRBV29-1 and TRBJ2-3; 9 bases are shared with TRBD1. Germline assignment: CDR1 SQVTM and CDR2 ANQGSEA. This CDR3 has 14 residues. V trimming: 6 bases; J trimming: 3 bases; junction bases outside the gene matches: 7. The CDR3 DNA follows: TGCAGCGTCGTCCCGGGACAGGGAACAGATACGCAGTATTTT. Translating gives CSVVPGQGTDTQYF.

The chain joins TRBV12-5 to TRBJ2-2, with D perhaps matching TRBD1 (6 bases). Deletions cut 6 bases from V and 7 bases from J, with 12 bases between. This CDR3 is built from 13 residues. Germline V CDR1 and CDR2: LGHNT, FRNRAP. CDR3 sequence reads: CASGFTGIGELFF. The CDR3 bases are TGTGCTAGTGGATTTACAGGGATCGGGGAGCTGTTTTTT.

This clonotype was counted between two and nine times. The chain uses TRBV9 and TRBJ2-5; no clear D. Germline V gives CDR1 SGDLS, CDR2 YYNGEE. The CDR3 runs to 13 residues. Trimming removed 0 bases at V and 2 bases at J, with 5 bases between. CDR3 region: CASSVVEQETQYF. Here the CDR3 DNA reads TGTGCCAGCAGCGTAGTTGAACAAGAGACCCAGTACTTC.

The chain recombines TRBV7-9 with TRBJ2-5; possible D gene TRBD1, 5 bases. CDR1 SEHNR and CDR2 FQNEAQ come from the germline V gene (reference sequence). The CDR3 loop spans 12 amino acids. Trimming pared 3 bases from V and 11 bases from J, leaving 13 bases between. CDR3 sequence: CASSFQGYGQYF. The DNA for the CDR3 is TGTGCCAGCAGCTTTCAGGGTTACGGGCAGTACTTC.

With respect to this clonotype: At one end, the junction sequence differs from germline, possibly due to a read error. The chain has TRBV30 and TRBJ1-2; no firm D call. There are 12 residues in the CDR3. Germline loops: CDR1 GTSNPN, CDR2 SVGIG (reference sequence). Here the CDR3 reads CARSPGQAGYTF. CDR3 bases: TGTGCCCGGAGTCCCGGGCAGGCCGGCTACACCTTC.

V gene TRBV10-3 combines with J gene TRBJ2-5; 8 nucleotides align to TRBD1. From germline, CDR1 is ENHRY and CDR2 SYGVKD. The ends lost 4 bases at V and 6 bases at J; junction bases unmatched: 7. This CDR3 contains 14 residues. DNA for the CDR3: TGTGCCATCAGTGGTCCAGGGGGCGTACAGACCCAGTACTTC. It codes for CAISGPGGVQTQYF.

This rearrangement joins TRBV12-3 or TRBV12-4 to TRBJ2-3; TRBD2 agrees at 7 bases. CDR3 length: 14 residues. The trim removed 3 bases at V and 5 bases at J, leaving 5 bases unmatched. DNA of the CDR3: TGTGCCAGCAGTTTGTGGCGGGGGTTAGATACGCAGTATTTT. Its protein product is CASSLWRGLDTQYF.

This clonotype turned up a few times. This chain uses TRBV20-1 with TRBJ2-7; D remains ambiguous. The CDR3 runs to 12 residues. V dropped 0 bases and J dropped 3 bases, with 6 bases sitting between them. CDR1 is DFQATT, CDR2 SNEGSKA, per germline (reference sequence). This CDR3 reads CSAREGRYEQYF. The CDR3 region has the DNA TGCAGTGCTAGAGAAGGACGCTACGAGCAGTACTTC.

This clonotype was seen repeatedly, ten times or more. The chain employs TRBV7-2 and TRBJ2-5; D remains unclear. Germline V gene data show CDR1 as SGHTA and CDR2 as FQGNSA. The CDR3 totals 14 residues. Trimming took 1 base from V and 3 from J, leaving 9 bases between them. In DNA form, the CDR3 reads TGTGCCAGCAGCTTAGGCTCGGAGAAAGAGACCCAGTACTTC. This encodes CASSLGSEKETQYF.

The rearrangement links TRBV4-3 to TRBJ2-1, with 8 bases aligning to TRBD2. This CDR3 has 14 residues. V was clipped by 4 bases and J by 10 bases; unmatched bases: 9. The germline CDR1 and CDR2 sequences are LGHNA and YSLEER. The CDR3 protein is CASSPGLAPAEQFF. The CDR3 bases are TGCGCCAGCAGCCCAGGACTAGCCCCCGCCGAGCAGTTCTTC.

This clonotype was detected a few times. CDR3 sequence reads: CASRTAGDEQFF. The CDR3, as DNA: TGTGCCAGCCGGACGGCAGGGGATGAGCAGTTCTTC. The chain links TRBV6-2 or TRBV6-3 to TRBJ2-1; D possibly corresponds to TRBD1 (6 bases). This CDR3 has 12 residues. CDR1 is MNHEY, CDR2 SVGEGT, per germline. V lost 8 bases and J lost 8, with 13 bases in between.

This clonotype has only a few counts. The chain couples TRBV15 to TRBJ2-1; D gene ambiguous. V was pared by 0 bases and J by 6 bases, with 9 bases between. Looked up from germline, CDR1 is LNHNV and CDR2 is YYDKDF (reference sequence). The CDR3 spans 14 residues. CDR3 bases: TGTGCCACCAGCAGAGACAACAATCCCAATGAGCAGTTCTTC. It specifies CATSRDNNPNEQFF.

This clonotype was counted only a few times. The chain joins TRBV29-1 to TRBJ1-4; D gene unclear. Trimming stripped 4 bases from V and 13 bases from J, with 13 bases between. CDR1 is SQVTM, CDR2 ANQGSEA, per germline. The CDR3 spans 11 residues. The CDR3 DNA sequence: TGCAGCGTTGGGAGGGAAACGGGACTGTTTTTT. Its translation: CSVGRETGLFF.

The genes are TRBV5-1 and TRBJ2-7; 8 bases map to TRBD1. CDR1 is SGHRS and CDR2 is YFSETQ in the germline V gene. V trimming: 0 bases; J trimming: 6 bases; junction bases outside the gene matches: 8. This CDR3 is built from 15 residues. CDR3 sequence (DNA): TGCGCCAGCAGCTTGGAGGCCAGGGGGCGCGGCGAGCAGTACTTC. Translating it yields CASSLEARGRGEQYF. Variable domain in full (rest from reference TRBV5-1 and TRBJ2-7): KAGVTQTPRYLIKTRGQQVTLSCSPISGHRSVSWYQQTPGQGLQFLFEYFSETQRNKGNFPGRFSGRQFSNSRSEMNVSTLELGDSALYLCASSLEARGRGEQYFGPGTRLTVT.